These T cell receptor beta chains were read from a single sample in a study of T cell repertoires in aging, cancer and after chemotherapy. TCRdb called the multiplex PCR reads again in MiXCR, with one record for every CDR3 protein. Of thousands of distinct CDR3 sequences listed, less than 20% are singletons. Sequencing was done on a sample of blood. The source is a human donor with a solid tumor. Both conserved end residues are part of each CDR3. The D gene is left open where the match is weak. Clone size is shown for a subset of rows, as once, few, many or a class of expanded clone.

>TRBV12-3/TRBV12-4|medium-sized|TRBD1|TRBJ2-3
CASNHRGITDTQYF
TGTGCCAGCAACCACAGGGGGATCACAGATACGCAGTATTTT
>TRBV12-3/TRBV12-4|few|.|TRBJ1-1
CALRSYGQPMNTEAFF
TGTGCCTTGCGCTCTTACGGACAGCCCATGAACACTGAAGCTTTCTTT
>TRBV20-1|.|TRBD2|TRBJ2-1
CSASSGRSLDNEQFF
TGCAGTGCTTCTAGCGGGAGATCGTTGGACAATGAGCAGTTCTTC
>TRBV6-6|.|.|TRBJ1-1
CAGSSLAQEAFF
TGTGCCGGCAGTTCCCTCGCCCAGGAAGCTTTCTTT
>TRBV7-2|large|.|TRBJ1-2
CASSWTENGYTF
TGTGCCAGCAGCTGGACAGAAAATGGCTACACCTTC
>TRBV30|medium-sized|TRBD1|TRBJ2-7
CAWRNRGFEQYF
TGTGCCTGGAGAAACAGGGGGTTCGAGCAGTACTTC
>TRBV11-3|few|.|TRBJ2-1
CASSLLPIEGESHNEQFF
TGTGCCAGCAGCTTACTCCCAATCGAGGGGGAGTCCCACAATGAGCAGTTCTTC
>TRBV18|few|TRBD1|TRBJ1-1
CASSPGTDTEAFF
TGTGCCAGCTCACCCGGGACAGACACTGAAGCTTTCTTT
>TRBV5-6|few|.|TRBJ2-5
CASSPTPSVAFRTQYF
TGTGCCAGCAGCCCAACGCCGTCTGTGGCATTTCGGACCCAGTACTTC
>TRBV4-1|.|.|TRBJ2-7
CASSGEGYEQYF
TGCGCCAGCAGTGGGGAAGGGTACGAGCAGTACTTC
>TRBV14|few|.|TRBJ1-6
CASSQVHGYGSPLHF
TGTGCCAGCAGCCAAGTTCATGGGTACGGTTCACCCCTCCACTTT
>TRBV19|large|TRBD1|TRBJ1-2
CASSRKGQGNYGYTF
TGTGCCAGTAGCCGTAAGGGACAGGGAAACTATGGCTACACCTTC
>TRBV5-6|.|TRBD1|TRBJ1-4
CASSLFQGGNEKLFF
TGTGCCAGCAGCTTGTTTCAGGGGGGGAATGAAAAACTGTTTTTT
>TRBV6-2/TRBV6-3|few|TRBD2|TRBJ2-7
CASRFTTSGRRSYEQYF
TGTGCCAGCAGATTCACGACTAGCGGGAGAAGGAGCTACGAGCAGTACTTC
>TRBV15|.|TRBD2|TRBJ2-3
CATSDRAGALSQYF
TGTGCCACCTCTGATAGAGCGGGGGCCCTATCGCAGTATTTT
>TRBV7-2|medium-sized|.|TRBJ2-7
CASSLAFQGYEQYF
TGTGCCAGCAGCTTAGCTTTTCAAGGCTACGAGCAGTACTTC
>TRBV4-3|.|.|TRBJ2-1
CASRDGSASYNEQFF
TGCGCCAGCAGGGACGGGAGCGCTTCCTACAATGAGCAGTTCTTC
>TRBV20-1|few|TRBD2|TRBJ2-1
CSAYVAGARTNEQFF
TGCAGTGCATACGTAGCGGGGGCTCGTACAAATGAGCAGTTCTTC
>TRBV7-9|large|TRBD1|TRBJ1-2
CASSHTGANYGYTF
TGTGCCAGCAGCCACACAGGGGCTAACTATGGCTACACCTTC
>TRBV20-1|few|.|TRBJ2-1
CSARGEPRTPSYNEQFF
TGCAGTGCTAGGGGAGAACCGCGCACACCCTCCTACAATGAGCAGTTCTTC
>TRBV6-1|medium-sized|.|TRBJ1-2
CASSPGTRNYGYTF
TGTGCCAGCAGCCCCGGGACACGAAACTATGGCTACACCTTC
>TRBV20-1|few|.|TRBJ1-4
CSARPQRISNEKLFF
TGCAGTGCTAGGCCCCAGAGAATATCTAATGAAAAACTGTTTTTT
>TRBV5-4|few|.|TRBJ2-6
CASSNPVGGANVLTF
TGTGCCAGCAGCAACCCAGTAGGAGGGGCCAACGTCCTGACTTTC
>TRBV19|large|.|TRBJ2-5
CASSIRRPETQYF
TGTGCCAGTAGTATTCGCAGGCCAGAGACCCAGTACTTC
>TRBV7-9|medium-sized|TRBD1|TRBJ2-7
CASSLGTGGGGQYF
TGTGCCAGCAGCTTAGGGACAGGGGGCGGTGGGCAGTACTTC
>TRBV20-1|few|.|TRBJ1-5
CSARGPGSADSNQPQHF
TGCAGTGCTAGAGGCCCGGGGTCAGCCGATAGCAATCAGCCCCAGCATTTT
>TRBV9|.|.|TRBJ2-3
CASSERQASDTQYF
TGTGCCAGCAGCGAGCGACAGGCATCAGATACGCAGTATTTT
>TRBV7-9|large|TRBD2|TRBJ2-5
CASSLVGAGEQETQYF
TGTGCCAGCAGCTTAGTTGGGGCGGGGGAGCAAGAGACCCAGTACTTC
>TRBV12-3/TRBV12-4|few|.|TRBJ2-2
CASRADWQNTGELFF
TGTGCCAGCAGGGCGGACTGGCAGAACACCGGGGAGCTGTTTTTT
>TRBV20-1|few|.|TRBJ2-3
CSARDILESGALDTQYF
TGCAGTGCTAGAGATATTTTAGAGTCGGGAGCTCTAGATACGCAGTATTTT
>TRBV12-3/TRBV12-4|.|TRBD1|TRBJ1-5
CASSQTGWGTQPQHF
TGTGCCAGCAGCCAGACAGGGTGGGGGACTCAGCCCCAGCATTTT
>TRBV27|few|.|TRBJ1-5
CASSFGERNQPQHF
TGTGCCAGCAGTTTCGGGGAGCGCAATCAGCCCCAGCATTTT
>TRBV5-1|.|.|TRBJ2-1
CASSGNRAGNEQFF
TGCGCCAGCAGCGGGAACAGGGCGGGCAATGAGCAGTTCTTC
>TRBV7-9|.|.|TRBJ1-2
CASSQSTPNYGYTF
TGCGCCAGCAGCCAATCGACACCCAACTATGGCTACACCTTC
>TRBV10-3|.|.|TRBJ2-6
CAISETDTSGANVLTF
TGTGCCATCAGTGAGACAGATACATCTGGGGCCAACGTCCTGACTTTC
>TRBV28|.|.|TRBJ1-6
CASSLNRPGNSPLHF
TGTGCCAGCAGTTTAAACAGGCCTGGTAATTCACCCCTCCACTTT
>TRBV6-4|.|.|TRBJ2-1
CASSTGNEQFF
TGTGCCAGCAGTACCGGGAATGAGCAGTTCTTC
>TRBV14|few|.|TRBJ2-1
CASSQGLGIHYNEQFF
TGTGCCAGCAGCCAAGGATTGGGAATCCACTACAATGAGCAGTTCTTC
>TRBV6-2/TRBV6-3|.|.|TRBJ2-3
CASSYRRGRSTDTQYF
TGTGCCAGCAGTTACCGTCGGGGGAGGAGCACAGATACGCAGTATTTT
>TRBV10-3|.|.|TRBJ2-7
CAISVQAYEQYF
TGTGCCATCAGTGTCCAAGCCTACGAGCAGTACTTC
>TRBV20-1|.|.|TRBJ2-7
CSARWTVNSYEQYF
TGCAGTGCTAGATGGACAGTTAATTCCTACGAGCAGTACTTC
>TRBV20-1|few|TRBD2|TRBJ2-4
CSLGLAGVDIQYF
TGCAGTTTGGGACTAGCGGGAGTGGACATTCAGTACTTC
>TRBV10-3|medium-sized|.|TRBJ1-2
CAISESTVGGYTF
TGTGCCATCAGTGAGTCGACAGTCGGTGGCTACACCTTC
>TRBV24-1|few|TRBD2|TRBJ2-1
CATSALRTSGSGNEQFF
TGTGCCACCAGTGCCCTTAGGACTAGCGGGAGTGGCAATGAGCAGTTCTTC
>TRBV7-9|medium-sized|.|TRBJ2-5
CASSPDETQYF
TGTGCCAGCAGCCCCGACGAGACCCAGTACTTC
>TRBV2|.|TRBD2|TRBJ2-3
CASSESSGSHDTQYF
TGTGCCAGCAGTGAATCCAGCGGGAGTCACGATACGCAGTATTTT